This T cell receptor beta chain was sequenced for a study of post-analysis software for immune sequencing data. Overall study context: Relapsing-remitting, secondary progressive and progressive-relapsing forms made up the multiple sclerosis disease courses.

Libraries were made from TCR beta cDNA, and they carried unique molecular identifiers. Via MiXCR, TCRdb re-called the PCR reads, giving one row per CDR3 protein. There are some 190,000 distinct CDR3 sequences in the sample; around 29% occur only once, and 3.4% lies in the top ten. As concerns this clonotype: Its matching antigen is unknown.

The study's findings and limits: Those samples that were prepared in the same batch co-clustered strongly by F measure. The study found TRBV5-6, TRBV5-1 and TRBV20-1 among four to six TRBV segments more frequent in patients than controls. Comparison with controls showed significantly lower normalized Chao1 diversity in multiple sclerosis patients.

J was trimmed by 7 bases and V by 3 bases; bases with no gene match: 12. Per germline, CDR1 LNHDA and CDR2 SQIVND (reference sequence). This CDR3 spans 15 amino acids. Sequenced sample: blood. This chain joins TRBV19 and TRBJ2-7, with TRBD1 matching 7 bases. The TCR originated in a girl between 2 and 17 years old with multiple sclerosis. CDR3 coding DNA: TGTGCCAGTAGTATTAGGGACAGCAGGAACAATGAGCAGTACTTC. It codes for CASSIRDSRNNEQYF.